This TCR beta chain was documented in a study of technical replicates of blood from a handful of donors. The assay was immunoSEQ multiplex PCR, and TCRdb's table has in-frame clones only and misses some. The table has some 70,000 clones, about 95% seen once. CDR1 and CDR2 (germline): MNHEY, SVGAGI. The CDR3 sequence is 12 residues long. V was trimmed by 4 bases and J by 12 bases, leaving 13 bases between them. The TCR sequence derives from a human donor in good health. The specimen sequenced was T cells isolated from PBMCs. The chain couples TRBV6-5 to TRBJ2-1; D is perhaps TRBD2 (6 bases). CDR3 nucleotides: TGTGCCAGCAGTTCCGCCCGGGACTTGCAGTTCTTC. This gives the protein CASSSARDLQFF.